These 14 T cell receptor beta chains share one sample of origin, sequenced in a study of early T cells in non-severe SARS-CoV-2 infection. TCRdb re-analysed the 5' RACE reads in MiXCR, keeping a single row per CDR3 protein. The data show roughly 35,000 distinct CDR3 sequences, over 3.5% seen once. Sequencing used whole blood. Every receptor here comes from an adult who was a healthcare worker with PCR-confirmed SARS-CoV-2 infection or an uninfected control (not recorded which).

This clonotype was counted many times. The chain carries TRBV15 and TRBJ1-1, with D possibly being TRBD1 (5 bases). V dropped 0 bases and J dropped 1 base, with 6 bases sitting between them. Germline V lookup: CDR1 LNHNV, CDR2 YYDKDF (reference sequence). The CDR3 runs to 14 residues. The CDR3, as DNA: TGTGCCACCAGCAGAGATGGGGGGAACACTGAAGCTTTCTTT. Translation gives CATSRDGGNTEAFF.

The chain couples TRBV5-1 to TRBJ2-1; the D is unclear. The CDR3 is 15 amino acids. With 6 bases removed from V and 0 bases from J, the gap between germline ends came to 13 bases. Per the germline V gene, CDR1 is SGHRS and CDR2 is YFSETQ. CDR3: CASTLTASSYNEQFF. The CDR3 DNA follows: TGCGCCAGCACCCTGACGGCTAGCTCCTACAATGAGCAGTTCTTC.

This clonotype was counted ten times or more. In nucleotides, the CDR3 is TGCGCCAGCAGCTTCCCAAGCTCCTACAATGAGCAGTTCTTC. It yields the protein CASSFPSSYNEQFF. J is TRBJ2-1 and V is TRBV5-1; no clear D. There are 14 residues in the CDR3. V was shortened by 2 bases and J by 0 bases, with 6 bases between the two germline ends. CDR1 and CDR2 (germline): SGHRS, YFSETQ.

The chain has TRBV12-3 or TRBV12-4 and TRBJ2-3; 13 nucleotides align to TRBD2. This CDR3 region has 15 residues. The junction had 7 bases not matched to a gene; V was cut back by 5 bases and J by 8 bases. CDR3 nucleotides: TGTGCCAGCAGTCCCCGGACTAGCGGGAGTACTACGCAGTATTTT. This encodes CASSPRTSGSTTQYF.

This clonotype was detected ten times or more. The V gene is TRBV11-3, the J gene TRBJ1-1; the match to TRBD1 covers 8 bases. J gave up 0 bases and V 8 bases, and 14 bases lay outside the gene matches. From germline, CDR1 is SGHNT and CDR2 YENEEA. The CDR3 runs 17 residues. The CDR3 sequence is CASGETTGVNLNTEAFF. The CDR3 DNA is TGTGCCAGCGGTGAAACGACAGGGGTAAACCTGAACACTGAAGCTTTCTTT.

This clonotype came up many times. The rearrangement links TRBV12-3 or TRBV12-4 to TRBJ1-4, with a possible D match to TRBD1 (6 bases). Trimming pared 5 bases from V and 7 bases from J, leaving 20 bases between. This CDR3 is built from 16 residues. The CDR3 nucleotides read TGTGCCAGCAGTGGATCCGTAAGGGGGGTTTCTGAAAAACTGTTTTTT. Its protein product is CASSGSVRGVSEKLFF.

The chain is built from TRBV10-3 and TRBJ2-2, with 8 bases matching TRBD1. CDR3 length: 14 residues. J gave up 4 bases and V 4 bases, and 2 bases lay outside the gene matches. CDR1 and CDR2 from the germline V gene are ENHRY and SYGVKD. The CDR3 here is CAISAGQATGELFF. As DNA, the CDR3 is TGTGCCATCAGTGCGGGACAGGCCACCGGGGAGCTGTTTTTT.

The chain employs TRBV2 and TRBJ2-3; maybe TRBD2 (5 bases). Trimming took off 4 bases at V and 0 bases at J, with 14 bases between the two ends. The CDR3 covers 16 residues. Germline lookup yields CDR1 SNHLY and CDR2 FYNNEI. The DNA of the CDR3 is TGTGCCAGCAGTGTGGGGAGTGTAGCTAGCACAGATACGCAGTATTTT. Amino acids: CASSVGSVASTDTQYF.

This clonotype was picked up many times. The chain couples TRBV28 to TRBJ2-1; possible D gene TRBD1, 6 bases. Trimming cost V 5 bases and J 6 bases, with 8 bases left between them. This CDR3 region has 12 residues. Germline loops: CDR1 MDHEN, CDR2 SYDVKM. The CDR3, as DNA: TGTGCCAGCAGTGGACAGTTCAATGAGCAGTTCTTC. It specifies CASSGQFNEQFF.

The table lists this clonotype with many counts. This chain uses TRBV20-1 with TRBJ1-5, with a possible D match to TRBD1 (5 bases). Germline values: CDR1 DFQATT, CDR2 SNEGSKA (reference sequence). This CDR3 spans 15 amino acids. V was cut by 3 bases and J by 2 bases, with 14 bases left in between. The CDR3 nucleotides are TGCAGTGCTAGGTGGGCCCGAGGGGGCAATCAGCCCCAGCATTTT. Translation: CSARWARGGNQPQHF.

This clonotype was recorded many times. J is TRBJ2-5 and V is TRBV10-3, with D perhaps TRBD2 (5 bases). Germline V lookup: CDR1 ENHRY, CDR2 SYGVKD. The CDR3 has 13 residues. V shed 3 bases and J shed 6 bases, with 11 bases lying between them. This CDR3 reads CAISDLSGKTQYF. CDR3 DNA sequence: TGTGCCATCAGTGATTTATCCGGGAAGACCCAGTACTTC.

This clonotype occurred many times. The rearrangement links TRBV29-1 to TRBJ2-7, with D possibly called TRBD1 or TRBD2 (5 bases each). Germline lookup yields CDR1 SQVTM and CDR2 ANQGSEA. The CDR3 extends over 12 amino acids. The CDR3 protein is CSVGDGIYEQYF. In DNA, the CDR3 is TGCAGTGTCGGGGACGGAATCTACGAGCAGTACTTC.

The chain couples TRBV7-6 to TRBJ1-2; D may be TRBD1 (5 bases). Per germline, CDR1 SGHVS and CDR2 FNYEAQ. V was shortened by 5 bases and J by 4 bases, with 11 bases between the two germline ends. This CDR3 region has 13 residues. The CDR3 reads CASSPGVGYGYTF. CDR3 DNA sequence: TGTGCCAGCAGCCCGGGGGTAGGCTATGGCTACACCTTC.

This clonotype was recorded many times. At one boundary the junction diverges from the germline segment, which might be a read error. This rearrangement joins TRBV7-7 to TRBJ2-2; 7 bases are a match to TRBD2. The CDR3 is made up of 15 amino acids. Germline V gene data show CDR1 as SSHAT and CDR2 as FNYEAQ (reference sequence). The CDR3 loop is CASSSSAGWDGELFF. CDR3 nucleotide sequence: TGTGCTAGCAGCTCATCAGCGGGATGGGACGGGGAGCTGTTTTTT.